One and the same sample provided the 4 T cell receptor beta chains below, sequenced in a study of PD-1 blockade in classical Hodgkin lymphoma. Each and every patient relapsed after autologous stem cell transplantation, and patients got differing brentuximab vedotin exposure. TCRdb keeps only in-frame clones here, not all; method: immunoSEQ multiplex PCR. The repertoire holds approximately 100,000 clones, with roughly 89% as singletons. Specimen: peripheral blood mononuclear cells (PBMCs), collected before the second cycle of nivolumab. These receptors all stem from a human donor with classical Hodgkin lymphoma.

The V and J genes are TRBV28 and TRBJ2-7; D unclear. CDR1 is MDHEN, CDR2 SYDVKM, per germline. The CDR3 consists of 15 residues. V was shortened by 7 bases and J by 3 bases, with 19 bases between the two germline ends. The DNA of the CDR3 is TGTGCCAGCAACCCCCGACCGGGCCGAGACTACGAGCAGTACTTC. Encoded protein: CASNPRPGRDYEQYF. The whole variable domain, remainder taken from reference TRBV28 and TRBJ2-7, is DVKVTQSSRYLVKRTGEKVFLECVQDMDHENMFWYRQDPGLGLRLIYFSYDVKMKEKGDIPEGYSVSREKKERFSLILESASTNQTSMYLCASNPRPGRDYEQYFGPGTRLTVT.

The J gene is TRBJ2-7, the V gene TRBV6-5, with 9 bases identical to TRBD1. V was clipped by 10 bases and J by 1 base; unmatched bases: 5. The CDR3 extends over 13 amino acids. CDR1 is MNHEY and CDR2 is SVGAGI in the germline V gene. The CDR3 DNA reads TGTGCCACCGGACAGGGGCTTTCCTACGAGCAGTACTTC. Residues: CATGQGLSYEQYF.

V gene TRBV11-3 combines with J gene TRBJ1-1; D possibly corresponds to TRBD1 (5 bases). The CDR3 has 13 residues. Trimming took 1 base from V and 3 from J, leaving 6 bases between them. Germline CDR1 reads SGHNT; CDR2 reads YENEEA. For the CDR3, the DNA is TGTGCCAGCAGCTTAGGGGGGGACACTGAAGCTTTCTTT. Translation: CASSLGGDTEAFF.

The chain is built from TRBV6-1 and TRBJ2-3; TRBD1 aligns across 10 bases. The J segment lost 0 bases and the V segment lost 4 bases, leaving 7 bases of the junction unmatched. This CDR3 is 17 amino acids long. Germline V gene data show CDR1 as MNHNS and CDR2 as SASEGT. CDR3 sequence (DNA): TGTGCCAGCAGTGCTCGGACAGGGGGTTTTAGCACAGATACGCAGTATTTT. Residues: CASSARTGGFSTDTQYF.